A selection of T cell receptor beta chains follows, all from one sample in a study of Graves' ophthalmopathy and Graves' hyperthyroidism. TCRdb re-called the multiplex PCR reads with MiXCR, one entry per CDR3 protein. The sample includes 450,000 to 600,000 distinct CDR3 sequences, about 40% seen only once; the top ten take 3.5% to 5%. Sequences were obtained from peripheral blood or thyroid tissue (not recorded which). The origin of the receptors is an adult man with Graves' hyperthyroidism. CDR3s include the opening cysteine and the closing phenylalanine or tryptophan. Each record gives: CDR3 DNA, CDR3 protein, V gene, D gene, J gene, clone size. The D gene is left open where the match is weak. Not every row has a clone size; where given, it reads once, few, many or a size class.

CDR3nt: TGTGCCAGCAGTTCGCCAGGGGTCGGGGGCTACACCTTC
CDR3aa: CASSSPGVGGYTF
v_gene: TRBV28
d_gene: NA
j_gene: TRBJ1-2
abundance: many

CDR3nt: TGTGCCAGTAGAGCGACAGAGTCCTACGAGCAGTACTTC
CDR3aa: CASRATESYEQYF
v_gene: TRBV19
d_gene: NA
j_gene: TRBJ2-7
abundance: few

CDR3nt: TGTGCCAGCAGTGCTAACGGACAGAGGACTACCAGCAATCAGCCCCAGCATTTT
CDR3aa: CASSANGQRTTSNQPQHF
v_gene: TRBV2
d_gene: NA
j_gene: TRBJ1-5
abundance: once

CDR3nt: TGTGCCAGCAGCCTCCGGGGTGGTGGCGTAGGTAATGAAAAACTGTTTTTT
CDR3aa: CASSLRGGGVGNEKLFF
v_gene: TRBV7-3
d_gene: NA
j_gene: TRBJ1-4
abundance: once

CDR3nt: TGTGCCATCAGGGGGACAGGGCCTAGGAGCACTGAAGCTTTCTTT
CDR3aa: CAIRGTGPRSTEAFF
v_gene: TRBV10-3
d_gene: TRBD1
j_gene: TRBJ1-1
abundance: NA

CDR3nt: TGTGCCAGCAGCCCGTATATGGGAACTGAAGCTTTCTTT
CDR3aa: CASSPYMGTEAFF
v_gene: TRBV7-2
d_gene: NA
j_gene: TRBJ1-1
abundance: NA

CDR3nt: TGCGCCAGCAGCTTGGTGTCCGCAGTCTATGGCTACACCTTC
CDR3aa: CASSLVSAVYGYTF
v_gene: TRBV5-1
d_gene: NA
j_gene: TRBJ1-2
abundance: NA

CDR3nt: TGTGCCACCAGCAGAGACGGGGGTGGCGAGCAGTACTTC
CDR3aa: CATSRDGGGEQYF
v_gene: TRBV15
d_gene: NA
j_gene: TRBJ2-7
abundance: NA

CDR3nt: TGTGCCAGCAGTGACCCCGGGACAGGGGCTGGCTACACCTTC
CDR3aa: CASSDPGTGAGYTF
v_gene: TRBV12-3/TRBV12-4
d_gene: TRBD1
j_gene: TRBJ1-2
abundance: many

CDR3nt: TGTGCCAGCAGCTTAGGACAGGGGGTCATGGAGACCCAGTACTTC
CDR3aa: CASSLGQGVMETQYF
v_gene: TRBV11-3
d_gene: TRBD1
j_gene: TRBJ2-5
abundance: many

CDR3nt: TGTGCCAGCACCTTAGGGGGGGGGCAGGCGCTCCAAGAGACCCAGTACTTC
CDR3aa: CASTLGGGQALQETQYF
v_gene: TRBV12-3/TRBV12-4
d_gene: NA
j_gene: TRBJ2-5
abundance: NA

CDR3nt: TGTGCCAGCAGCTTAGGGACAGGATCCATGAACACTGAAGCTTTCTTT
CDR3aa: CASSLGTGSMNTEAFF
v_gene: TRBV7-9
d_gene: TRBD1
j_gene: TRBJ1-1
abundance: few

CDR3nt: TGTGCCATCAGTCCCCTCAGATCAATCCAGAACACTGAAGCTTTCTTT
CDR3aa: CAISPLRSIQNTEAFF
v_gene: TRBV19
d_gene: NA
j_gene: TRBJ1-1
abundance: NA

CDR3nt: TGTGCCAGCAGCTTAGGATGGGAGGGCTTCACCGGGGAGCTGTTTTTT
CDR3aa: CASSLGWEGFTGELFF
v_gene: TRBV7-9
d_gene: TRBD2
j_gene: TRBJ2-2
abundance: NA

CDR3nt: TGTGCCAGCAGCTTGGCGGCACAGGGTTCTCTCTACGAGCAGTACTTC
CDR3aa: CASSLAAQGSLYEQYF
v_gene: TRBV5-6
d_gene: NA
j_gene: TRBJ2-7
abundance: many

CDR3nt: TGTGCCAGCAGAGGCCGGGACAACCCCTACGAGCAGTACTTC
CDR3aa: CASRGRDNPYEQYF
v_gene: TRBV6-5
d_gene: NA
j_gene: TRBJ2-7
abundance: many

CDR3nt: TGTGCTAGCAGCCCTTTCGGACAGATGAACACTGAAGCTTTCTTT
CDR3aa: CASSPFGQMNTEAFF
v_gene: TRBV7-7
d_gene: NA
j_gene: TRBJ1-1
abundance: NA

CDR3nt: TGTGCCAGCAGTGGTGATTACAGATCTAATTCACCCCTCCACTTT
CDR3aa: CASSGDYRSNSPLHF
v_gene: TRBV2
d_gene: NA
j_gene: TRBJ1-6
abundance: many

CDR3nt: TGCAGTGCTAGAGTACTTCCGGGACCGGAGGAGGGAGAGACCCAGTACTTC
CDR3aa: CSARVLPGPEEGETQYF
v_gene: TRBV20-1
d_gene: NA
j_gene: TRBJ2-5
abundance: NA

CDR3nt: TGTGCCAGCAGCGCGGGGACATTTGGCTACACCTTC
CDR3aa: CASSAGTFGYTF
v_gene: TRBV9
d_gene: NA
j_gene: TRBJ1-2
abundance: many

CDR3nt: TGTGCCAGCAGCCGAAGCGGACAGGGGACGAGGGAAAAACTGTTTTTT
CDR3aa: CASSRSGQGTREKLFF
v_gene: TRBV7-8
d_gene: TRBD1
j_gene: TRBJ1-4
abundance: once

CDR3nt: TGTGCCAGCAGTGAGGGGGGGGGCGATGGCTACACCTTC
CDR3aa: CASSEGGGDGYTF
v_gene: TRBV6-5
d_gene: NA
j_gene: TRBJ1-2
abundance: NA

CDR3nt: TGTGCCAGCAGCTCTAGCGGCCTCCTGGAGGACCAGTACTTC
CDR3aa: CASSSSGLLEDQYF
v_gene: TRBV7-9
d_gene: TRBD2
j_gene: TRBJ2-5
abundance: NA

CDR3nt: TGTGCCAGCAGTGAAAGGGATGTGGGAAACATTCAGTACTTC
CDR3aa: CASSERDVGNIQYF
v_gene: TRBV2
d_gene: NA
j_gene: TRBJ2-4
abundance: NA

CDR3nt: TGTGCCACCAGCAGGAGACAGGGGGTTACAGATACGCAGTATTTT
CDR3aa: CATSRRQGVTDTQYF
v_gene: TRBV15
d_gene: TRBD1
j_gene: TRBJ2-3
abundance: NA

CDR3nt: TGTGCCAGCACCTTCCGGGAGGGCCGCAGCGAGCAGTACTTC
CDR3aa: CASTFREGRSEQYF
v_gene: TRBV10-3
d_gene: TRBD2
j_gene: TRBJ2-7
abundance: NA

CDR3nt: TGTGCCAGCATCTCGGACAGGTTTAGCGATACGCAGTATTTT
CDR3aa: CASISDRFSDTQYF
v_gene: TRBV2
d_gene: TRBD1
j_gene: TRBJ2-3
abundance: few

CDR3nt: TGTGCCAGCAATTTTGGAGGCTACAATGAGCAGTTCTTC
CDR3aa: CASNFGGYNEQFF
v_gene: TRBV7-9
d_gene: NA
j_gene: TRBJ2-1
abundance: NA

CDR3nt: TGCAGCGACCCAATCTCTGGGATGGAGACCCAGTACTTC
CDR3aa: CSDPISGMETQYF
v_gene: TRBV29-1
d_gene: NA
j_gene: TRBJ2-5
abundance: NA

CDR3nt: TGTGCCAGCAGCGCCGGGACGACCTACAATGAGCAGTTCTTC
CDR3aa: CASSAGTTYNEQFF
v_gene: TRBV9
d_gene: NA
j_gene: TRBJ2-1
abundance: NA

CDR3nt: TGTACCAGCAGCTGGACCGCCAGGGAGACCCAGTACTTC
CDR3aa: CTSSWTARETQYF
v_gene: TRBV7-2
d_gene: NA
j_gene: TRBJ2-5
abundance: NA

CDR3nt: TGTGCCAGCAGCTTAACAGGGATGGCCCCCAATGGCTACACCTTC
CDR3aa: CASSLTGMAPNGYTF
v_gene: TRBV7-2
d_gene: NA
j_gene: TRBJ1-2
abundance: many

CDR3nt: TGCAGCGTTGAACGTCCCGGGACAGGGTATGGCTACACCTTC
CDR3aa: CSVERPGTGYGYTF
v_gene: TRBV29-1
d_gene: TRBD1
j_gene: TRBJ1-2
abundance: many

CDR3nt: TGCGCCAACCTAACGACAGCGAACACTGAAGCTTTCTTT
CDR3aa: CANLTTANTEAFF
v_gene: TRBV19
d_gene: NA
j_gene: TRBJ1-1
abundance: NA

CDR3nt: TGTGCCAGCAGCGCTTCGCCGGGACAGGACATTAGCCCTGCCTCTGGAAACACCATATATTTT
CDR3aa: CASSASPGQDISPASGNTIYF
v_gene: TRBV9
d_gene: TRBD1
j_gene: TRBJ1-3
abundance: many

CDR3nt: TGTGCCAGCAGCGTAGAGTTAAACTCTGGAAACACCATATATTTT
CDR3aa: CASSVELNSGNTIYF
v_gene: TRBV9
d_gene: NA
j_gene: TRBJ1-3
abundance: few

CDR3nt: TGTGCCAGCAGCTTATCCGCGGGTGACGAAAAACTGTTTTTT
CDR3aa: CASSLSAGDEKLFF
v_gene: TRBV7-9
d_gene: NA
j_gene: TRBJ1-4
abundance: once

CDR3nt: TGCAGCGTTTCTGGCCGCAGCTCCTACGAGCAGTACTTC
CDR3aa: CSVSGRSSYEQYF
v_gene: TRBV29-1
d_gene: NA
j_gene: TRBJ2-7
abundance: many

CDR3nt: TGTGCCAGCAGGTCGGGAAACACCATATATTTT
CDR3aa: CASRSGNTIYF
v_gene: TRBV12-3/TRBV12-4
d_gene: NA
j_gene: TRBJ1-3
abundance: many

CDR3nt: TGTGCCAGCAGAGGGCAGGGGAATAATGAGCAGTTCTTC
CDR3aa: CASRGQGNNEQFF
v_gene: TRBV7-3
d_gene: NA
j_gene: TRBJ2-1
abundance: NA

CDR3nt: TGTGCCAGCAGTTTATTCCGGGGCAATCAGCCCCAGCATTTT
CDR3aa: CASSLFRGNQPQHF
v_gene: TRBV12-3/TRBV12-4
d_gene: NA
j_gene: TRBJ1-5
abundance: few

CDR3nt: TGTGCCAGCAGTTTGGGGGGGCAGGGGCAGCCCCAGCATTTT
CDR3aa: CASSLGGQGQPQHF
v_gene: TRBV12-3/TRBV12-4
d_gene: NA
j_gene: TRBJ1-5
abundance: many

CDR3nt: TGTGCCAGCAGTGAAGCAGTGCAGGATCGGGGCGGAGGTCAGCCCCAGCATTTT
CDR3aa: CASSEAVQDRGGGQPQHF
v_gene: TRBV2
d_gene: NA
j_gene: TRBJ1-5
abundance: NA

CDR3nt: TGTGCCAGTAGTACCGGGACTAGTCGCAGCACCGGGGAGACCCAGTACTTC
CDR3aa: CASSTGTSRSTGETQYF
v_gene: TRBV19
d_gene: TRBD2
j_gene: TRBJ2-5
abundance: NA

CDR3nt: TGTGCCAGTACGTCCCAGTTATATAGCAATCAGCCCCAGCATTTT
CDR3aa: CASTSQLYSNQPQHF
v_gene: TRBV19
d_gene: NA
j_gene: TRBJ1-5
abundance: many

CDR3nt: TGCGCCAGCAGCTTGGGGAGGGGTTCGAATGAGCAGTTCTTC
CDR3aa: CASSLGRGSNEQFF
v_gene: TRBV5-1
d_gene: NA
j_gene: TRBJ2-1
abundance: NA

CDR3nt: TGTGCCAGCAGTTTAGGGGGACAGGGCCAGCATTTT
CDR3aa: CASSLGGQGQHF
v_gene: TRBV12-3/TRBV12-4
d_gene: TRBD1
j_gene: TRBJ1-5
abundance: NA

CDR3nt: TGCAGCGTTCTCGACAGGGGACAGGGCAACGAGCAGTACTTC
CDR3aa: CSVLDRGQGNEQYF
v_gene: TRBV29-1
d_gene: TRBD1
j_gene: TRBJ2-7
abundance: NA

CDR3nt: TGTGCCAGCAGCTTGGGCTGGGGCCCTGGAAACACCATATATTTT
CDR3aa: CASSLGWGPGNTIYF
v_gene: TRBV5-5
d_gene: NA
j_gene: TRBJ1-3
abundance: few

CDR3nt: TGTGCCAGCAGCTTAGATAGGCGCAGTGGGGAGCGGGAGACCCAGTACTTC
CDR3aa: CASSLDRRSGERETQYF
v_gene: TRBV7-9
d_gene: NA
j_gene: TRBJ2-5
abundance: NA

CDR3nt: TGCGCCAGCACCATTAGCGGGATGCGTGAGACCCAGTACTTC
CDR3aa: CASTISGMRETQYF
v_gene: TRBV10-2
d_gene: TRBD2
j_gene: TRBJ2-5
abundance: many

CDR3nt: TGTGCCATCAGCCTAGCTCTATCCACCGGGGAGCTGTTTTTT
CDR3aa: CAISLALSTGELFF
v_gene: TRBV10-3
d_gene: NA
j_gene: TRBJ2-2
abundance: many

CDR3nt: TGTGCCAGCAGCGACGCCCGAAGAGCGGGGGGATCCGGGGCCAACGTCCTGACTTTC
CDR3aa: CASSDARRAGGSGANVLTF
v_gene: TRBV9
d_gene: TRBD2
j_gene: TRBJ2-6
abundance: NA

CDR3nt: TGCAGCGTTGACGACAAGGGGGGAGAGCAGTACTTC
CDR3aa: CSVDDKGGEQYF
v_gene: TRBV29-1
d_gene: NA
j_gene: TRBJ2-7
abundance: many

CDR3nt: TGCGCCAGCAGCTTGGAAGGGCCACCCACCGGGGAGCTGTTTTTT
CDR3aa: CASSLEGPPTGELFF
v_gene: TRBV5-1
d_gene: NA
j_gene: TRBJ2-2
abundance: NA